This TCR beta chain was identified in a study of Ad26.COV2.S vaccination and SARS-CoV-2 variants. For the study at large: In the study, Ad26.COV2.S was injected intramuscularly once, or twice 56 days apart.

Turning to this clone: Other nucleotide sequences from this sample produce the same CDR3.

TCRdb keeps only in-frame clones here, not all; method: immunoSEQ multiplex PCR. Of about 410,000 clones in the sample, around 89% were seen once. The treatment is: about 20 received Ad26.COV2.S at low or high dose, single or two shots; several received placebo; per-sample allocation not given. Samples were taken on day 63 after the first vaccine or placebo injection. At a Boston site, the person donating was an adult of 18-55 years. Germline trimming cut 5 bases from V and 1 base from J; bases unmatched to any gene: 3. The length of the CDR3 is 14 residues. Per the germline V gene, CDR1 is SNHLY and CDR2 is FYNNEI.

This chain links TRBV2 with TRBJ1-1, with 8 bases lining up with TRBD1. This clonotype was obtained from a person aged 18-65 years who received the Ad26.COV2.S COVID-19 vaccine or a placebo. The sequenced sample was peripheral blood, obtained in a trial of Ad26.COV2.S vaccine versus placebo. In DNA, the CDR3 is TGTGCCAGCAGTCTAACAGGGGGGAACACTGAAGCTTTCTTT. It translates to CASSLTGGNTEAFF.